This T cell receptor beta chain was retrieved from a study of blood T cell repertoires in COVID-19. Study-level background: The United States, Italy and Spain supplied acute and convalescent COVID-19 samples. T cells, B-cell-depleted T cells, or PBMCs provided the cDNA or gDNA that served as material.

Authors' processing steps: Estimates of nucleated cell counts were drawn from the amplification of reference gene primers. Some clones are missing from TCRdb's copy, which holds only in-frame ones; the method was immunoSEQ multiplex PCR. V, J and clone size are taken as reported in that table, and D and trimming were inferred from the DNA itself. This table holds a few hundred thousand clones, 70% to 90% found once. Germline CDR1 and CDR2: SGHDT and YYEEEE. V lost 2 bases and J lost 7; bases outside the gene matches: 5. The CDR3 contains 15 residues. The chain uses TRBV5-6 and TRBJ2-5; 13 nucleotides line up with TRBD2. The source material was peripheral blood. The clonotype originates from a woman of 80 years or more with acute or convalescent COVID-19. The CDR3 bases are TGTGCCAGCAGCTTCGGTAGACTAGCGGGAGGGACCCAGTACTTC. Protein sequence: CASSFGRLAGGTQYF.